What follows is one TCR beta chain and its context. Germline CDR1 is LGHDT and CDR2 is YNNKEL (reference sequence). V was cut by 1 base and J by 3 bases, with 13 bases left in between. The CDR3 extends over 15 amino acids. Authors' analysis steps: By means of reference gene primer amplification, nucleated cell counts were estimated. The table came from immunoSEQ multiplex PCR; TCRdb's copy has only in-frame clones and leaves some out. V and J calls and clone size are given by that table; D and trimming were obtained from the DNA. The table has under 250,000 clones, about 79% seen once; the top ten hold about 8.9%. This entry comes from a study of blood T cell repertoires in COVID-19. Whole-study context: Sites in the United States, Italy and Spain provided acute and convalescent COVID-19 samples. Sources were T cells, B-cell-depleted T cells, or PBMCs; the material itself was cDNA or gDNA.

What was sequenced was peripheral blood. The clonotype comes from a man older than 75 with acute or convalescent COVID-19. The V call is TRBV3-1 (or the pseudogene TRBV3-2), the J call TRBJ2-7, with D tentatively TRBD1 (6 bases). The DNA of the CDR3 is TGTGCCAGCAGCCAAGGGGGGACAAGAGTCTACGAGCAGTACTTC. Its protein product is CASSQGGTRVYEQYF.